These 30 T cell receptor beta chains were sequenced from one sample in a study of post-analysis software for immune sequencing data. Study conclusions and caveats: Controls had lower frequencies than patients of 4 or 5 TRBV segments, which included TRBV5-6, TRBV5-1 and TRBV20-1.

Tagging with unique molecular identifiers was a feature of the TCR beta cDNA libraries. TCRdb itself ran the PCR reads through MiXCR, one entry per CDR3 protein. The sample lists hundreds of thousands of distinct CDR3 sequences, 30% occurring once. Antigens for these TCRs are unknown. Sequencing was done on a sample of blood. These receptors were collected from a girl aged 5-17 years with multiple sclerosis.

This clonotype was recorded many times. The rearrangement links TRBV9 to TRBJ2-3; D is unclear. The CDR3 length is 13 residues. Trimming took 3 bases from V and 4 from J, leaving 9 bases between them. Germline V lookup: CDR1 SGDLS, CDR2 YYNGEE. CDR3 residues: CASSARWADTQYF. The CDR3, as DNA: TGTGCCAGCAGCGCTCGGTGGGCAGATACGCAGTATTTT.

This clonotype was detected ten times or more. A junction boundary mismatches the germline segment, possibly from a read error. This chain links TRBV5-1 with TRBJ2-5; 8 positions agree with TRBD2. Germline CDR1 SGHRS, CDR2 YFSETQ. This CDR3 region has 14 residues. The CDR3 is CASSLESGGETQYF. In nucleotides, the CDR3 is TGTGCCAGCAGCTTAGAATCGGGGGGGGAGACCCAGTACTTC.

V usage is TRBV6-2 or TRBV6-3 and J usage is TRBJ2-1, with TRBD1 as a possible D gene (5 bases). The length of the CDR3 is 15 residues. Germline V CDR1 and CDR2: MNHEY, SVGEGT. Trimming took off 4 bases at V and 9 bases at J, with 19 bases between the two ends. The CDR3 protein is CASSLSRSQVGEQFF. DNA for the CDR3: TGTGCCAGCAGTTTAAGCCGGTCACAGGTCGGTGAGCAGTTCTTC.

This clonotype was counted between two and nine times. The CDR3 sequence: CASRGPGIGYTF. The CDR3 DNA is TGTGCCAGCAGGGGCCCGGGGATTGGCTACACCTTC. The rearrangement uses TRBV9 and TRBJ1-2; D unresolved. Trimming left V 5 bases short and J 7 bases short, with 12 bases between. This CDR3 contains 12 residues. In germline, CDR1 is SGDLS, CDR2 YYNGEE.

This clonotype appeared a few times. The V and J genes are TRBV7-9 and TRBJ2-3; 7 positions agree with TRBD1. V lost 4 bases and J lost 5; bases outside the gene matches: 12. Germline-derived CDR1 and CDR2 are SEHNR and FQNEAQ (reference sequence). The CDR3 runs to 16 residues. Here the CDR3 DNA reads TGTGCCAGCAGCTCTCAACGGGACAGAAGGAAAGATACGCAGTATTTT. It encodes CASSSQRDRRKDTQYF.

This clonotype has ten or more counts. The genes are TRBV27 and TRBJ1-2, with D possibly being TRBD1 (6 bases). Per the germline V gene, CDR1 is MNHEY and CDR2 is SMNVEV (reference sequence). V was trimmed by 5 bases and J by 5 bases, leaving 21 bases between them. The CDR3 is made up of 16 amino acids. The chain's CDR3 is CASSPQQGPGGYGYTF. CDR3 sequence (DNA): TGTGCCAGCAGTCCCCAACAGGGTCCGGGGGGGTATGGCTACACCTTC.

The V and J genes are TRBV2 and TRBJ2-1; TRBD2 matches at 10 bases. The assigned J gene may be wrong: the sequence end matches TRBJ2-7 better. The germline CDR1 and CDR2 sequences are SNHLY and FYNNEI. There are 17 residues in the CDR3. The CDR3 nucleotides are TGTGCCAGCAGTGGGGGGCTTAGCGGGAGGTCCTACAATGAGCAGTACTTC. Translation: CASSGGLSGRSYNEQYF.

CDR3 coding DNA: TGTGCCAGCACCGGCTACACTGAAGCTTTCTTT. Translated, it gives CASTGYTEAFF. V is TRBV28 and J is TRBJ1-1; D remains unclear. CDR3 length: 11 residues. Between the trimmed V and J ends, which lost 7 bases and 3 bases, there was a span of 6 bases. The germline gives CDR1 MDHEN, CDR2 SYDVKM.

This chain links TRBV9 with TRBJ2-3; weak D call: TRBD2 (6 bases). The CDR3 runs to 15 residues. With 3 bases removed from V and 5 bases from J, the gap between germline ends came to 16 bases. Germline-derived CDR1 and CDR2 are SGDLS and YYNGEE. This chain's CDR3 is CASSERRVVEDTQYF. CDR3 in DNA: TGTGCCAGCAGCGAGAGGAGGGTAGTGGAAGATACGCAGTATTTT.

This sequence joins TRBV7-9 and TRBJ2-5, with TRBD1 as a possible D gene (6 bases). V was trimmed by 5 bases and J by 2 bases, leaving 18 bases between them. This CDR3 contains 16 residues. Per germline, CDR1 SEHNR and CDR2 FQNEAQ (reference sequence). DNA of the CDR3: TGTGCCAGCAGCCCCAGGGAGAACAGGGAACAAGAGACCCAGTACTTC. Its protein is CASSPRENREQETQYF.

The V gene is TRBV27, the J gene TRBJ2-5; 7 bases map to TRBD2. V gave up 0 bases and J gave up 11 bases; unmatched junction bases: 12. Per the germline V gene, CDR1 is MNHEY and CDR2 is SMNVEV (reference sequence). This CDR3 contains 15 residues. DNA for the CDR3: TGTGCCAGCAGTTTATCGGGCGGGAGCCTCAATGAGCAGTACTTC. This encodes CASSLSGGSLNEQYF.

The V and J genes are TRBV15 and TRBJ2-5, with D possibly being TRBD2 (6 bases). The J call could be wrong; TRBJ2-7 is a better fit for the DNA end. The CDR3 is made up of 14 amino acids. The V gene's germline CDR1 is LNHNV and CDR2 YYDKDF (reference sequence). Here the CDR3 reads CATSRDRASDEQYF. For the CDR3, the DNA is TGTGCCACCAGCAGAGATCGGGCTAGCGACGAGCAGTACTTC.

This sequence joins TRBV18 and TRBJ2-1; D is unclear. This CDR3 has 13 residues. V gave up 3 bases and J gave up 6 bases, with 9 bases separating them. CDR1 is KGHSH and CDR2 is LQKENI in the germline V gene. The CDR3: CASSPAAINEQFF. The CDR3 DNA is TGTGCCAGCTCACCCGCGGCGATCAATGAGCAGTTCTTC.

This clonotype occurred a few times. The CDR3 spells CSAKGADPYSGANVLTF. The DNA for the CDR3 is TGCAGTGCGAAGGGGGCAGACCCATACTCTGGGGCCAACGTCCTGACTTTC. The V and J genes are TRBV20-1 and TRBJ2-6; 7 nucleotides line up with TRBD1. The ends lost 6 bases at V and 0 bases at J; junction bases unmatched: 11. Germline values: CDR1 DFQATT, CDR2 SNEGSKA (reference sequence). The CDR3 has 17 residues.

V and J are TRBV11-2 and TRBJ2-4; D possibly uses TRBD1 or TRBD2 (6 bases each). CDR1 SGHAT and CDR2 FQNNGV come from the germline V gene. This CDR3 is built from 13 residues. V lost 3 bases to trimming and J lost 13 bases, with 16 bases between them. Here the CDR3 reads CASSLVGGWEQYF. The CDR3 DNA is TGTGCCAGCAGCTTGGTGGGGGGCTGGGAGCAGTACTTC.

This clonotype has just a few counts. The chain has TRBV20-1 and TRBJ2-4; TRBD1 might be the D (6 bases). The CDR3 has 17 amino acids. V lost 0 bases and J lost 0, with 15 bases in between. The germline gives CDR1 DFQATT, CDR2 SNEGSKA (reference sequence). CDR3 DNA: TGCAGTGCTAGAGATCGCAGGGGCTCGGGAGCCAAAAACATTCAGTACTTC. This sequence encodes CSARDRRGSGAKNIQYF.

About this clonotype itself: Just one base apart from a much larger clone, this may be a read error. V and J are TRBV24-1 and TRBJ1-2; possibly TRBD1 for D (5 bases). Germline-derived CDR1 and CDR2 are KGHDR and SFDVKD. CDR3 length equals 13 residues. Trimming pared 3 bases from V and 6 bases from J, leaving 10 bases between. The CDR3 is CATSDPGPDGYTF. The CDR3 DNA follows: TGTGCCACCAGTGATCCAGGGCCGGATGGCTACACCTTC.

The chain recombines TRBV6-2 or TRBV6-3 with TRBJ1-2; 8 bases are a match to TRBD1. The CDR3 spans 15 residues. The trim removed 8 bases at V and 8 bases at J, leaving 16 bases unmatched. Per the germline V gene, CDR1 is MNHEY and CDR2 is SVGEGT. CDR3 sequence (DNA): TGTGCCAGCGAAAAAGGGACAGGAATCAAAGGAGGCTACACCTTC. It translates to CASEKGTGIKGGYTF.

The sample holds a few counts of this clonotype. The rearrangement uses TRBV27 and TRBJ2-5; D is possibly TRBD2 (6 bases). V lost 7 bases and J 1 base, leaving 13 bases between the germline ends. Germline V lookup: CDR1 MNHEY, CDR2 SMNVEV (reference sequence). The CDR3 length is 14 residues. The CDR3 loop is CASTNAGSQETQYF. CDR3 sequence (DNA): TGTGCCAGCACTAACGCGGGGTCCCAAGAGACCCAGTACTTC.

Points on this clonotype: A much larger clone lies one base from this, so it may be a read error. V and J are TRBV14 and TRBJ2-7, with TRBD2 identical over 7 bases. This CDR3 is 17 amino acids long. From germline, CDR1 is SGHDN and CDR2 FVKESK. J gave up 7 bases and V 0 bases, and 15 bases lay outside the gene matches. The CDR3 is CASSQDMWGGRRREQYF. The CDR3 coding sequence is TGTGCCAGCAGCCAAGATATGTGGGGAGGGCGCCGGCGGGAGCAGTACTTC.

The gene calls are TRBV10-1 and TRBJ2-3; D is unclear. The V end was cut by 4 bases, the J end by 6 bases, with 17 bases between. In germline, CDR1 is WNHNN, CDR2 SYGVQD (reference sequence). CDR3 length equals 15 residues. DNA for the CDR3: TGCGCCAGCAGTGGGGGAAGCGCCACTGGTGATACGCAGTATTTT. The encoded protein is CASSGGSATGDTQYF.

This clonotype was found a few times. The rearrangement links TRBV7-9 to TRBJ2-5; D perhaps matches TRBD1 (5 bases). V dropped 3 bases and J dropped 5 bases, with 19 bases sitting between them. The germline CDR1 and CDR2 sequences are SEHNR and FQNEAQ (reference sequence). This CDR3 is 16 amino acids long. The CDR3 region is CASSFLQGVAGETQYF. In nucleotides, the CDR3 is TGTGCCAGCAGCTTCCTTCAGGGTGTGGCAGGGGAGACCCAGTACTTC. The full variable domain, with the rest looked up from reference TRBV7-9 and TRBJ2-5, is DTGVSQNPRHKITKRGQNVTFRCDPISEHNRLYWYRQTLGQGPEFLTYFQNEAQLEKSRLLSDRFSAERPKGSFSTLEIQRTEQGDSAMYLCASSFLQGVAGETQYFGPGTRLLVL.

V is TRBV5-1 and J is TRBJ1-2, with D possibly matching TRBD1 (6 bases). With 3 bases removed from V and 2 bases from J, the gap between germline ends came to 11 bases. Germline V CDR1 and CDR2: SGHRS, YFSETQ. This CDR3 region has 14 residues. The CDR3 nucleotides are TGCGCCAGCAGCTGGGAACAGGGAAACTATGGCTACACCTTC. Encoded protein: CASSWEQGNYGYTF.

The chain combines TRBV6-5 with TRBJ2-7; maybe TRBD1 (5 bases). The CDR3 spans 16 residues. V shed 0 bases and J shed 3 bases, with 15 bases lying between them. CDR1 and CDR2 from the germline V gene are MNHEY and SVGAGI. The CDR3 nucleotides are TGTGCCAGCAGTTACTCGGTACAGGAGCCCCTCTACGAGCAGTACTTC. Amino acids: CASSYSVQEPLYEQYF.

This clonotype was seen ten or more times. V and J are TRBV18 and TRBJ2-5; no clear D gene. The length of the CDR3 is 12 residues. Germline V lookup: CDR1 KGHSH, CDR2 LQKENI. V lost 3 bases and J 5 bases, leaving 7 bases between the germline ends. The CDR3 sequence is CASSPSWETQYF. DNA for the CDR3: TGTGCCAGCTCACCCAGTTGGGAGACCCAGTACTTC.

This clonotype has only a few counts. This chain links TRBV29-1 with TRBJ1-1; 9 bases agree with TRBD1. This CDR3 contains 17 residues. V shed 5 bases, J shed 4 bases, and the junction held 17 bases outside the gene matches. CDR1 SQVTM and CDR2 ANQGSEA come from the germline V gene. CDR3 sequence (DNA): TGCAGCGTTACTCATCCGGGACAGGGAATATGGGCCACTGAAGCTTTCTTT. This encodes CSVTHPGQGIWATEAFF.

This clonotype appeared a few times. This rearrangement joins TRBV20-1 to TRBJ2-1, with 8 bases fitting TRBD2. CDR3 length: 16 residues. The V gene's germline CDR1 is DFQATT and CDR2 SNEGSKA (reference sequence). V lost 6 bases, J lost 4 bases, and 14 bases stayed unmatched. CDR3 DNA sequence: TGCAGTGCCACCATAGGTTCGGGAGGGAGATACAATGAGCAGTTCTTC. This gives the protein CSATIGSGGRYNEQFF.

This rearrangement joins TRBV4-3 to TRBJ2-1; 7 bases line up with TRBD2. Germline V gene lookup returns CDR1 LGHNA and CDR2 YSLEER. V lost 1 base and J lost 4; bases outside the gene matches: 4. The CDR3 is made up of 15 amino acids. CDR3 sequence (DNA): TGCGCCAGCAGCCAAGGGCTAGCGGATTACAATGAGCAGTTCTTC. It codes for CASSQGLADYNEQFF.

The rearrangement uses TRBV7-2 and TRBJ2-7; the match to TRBD2 covers 12 bases. The trim removed 5 bases at V and 4 bases at J, leaving 6 bases unmatched. Germline loops: CDR1 SGHTA, CDR2 FQGNSA. The CDR3 loop spans 15 amino acids. CDR3 loop: CASSETSGSVYEQYF. CDR3 nucleotides: TGTGCCAGCAGCGAGACTAGCGGGAGCGTTTACGAGCAGTACTTC.

This clonotype was counted only a few times. As DNA, the CDR3 is TGCAGTGCTAGATCTGGGACTAGCGGGAGCCCAGAGACCCAGTACTTC. Translation gives CSARSGTSGSPETQYF. The rearrangement links TRBV20-1 to TRBJ2-5; 14 bases are a match to TRBD2. CDR3 length: 16 amino acids. Germline CDR1 is DFQATT and CDR2 is SNEGSKA (reference sequence). The ends lost 2 bases at V and 4 bases at J; junction bases unmatched: 6.